This T cell receptor beta chain appears in the sequencing data of a study of T cells in Graves' hyperthyroidism and ophthalmopathy. Study conclusions and caveats: Blood also carried most thyroid clonotypes expanded above 0.001. Ophthalmopathy was model-predicted a median approximately 6.4 months pre-onset.

Germline V gene data show CDR1 as MNHNS and CDR2 as SASEGT. V was shortened by 5 bases and J by 11 bases, with 13 bases between the two germline ends. This CDR3 is built from 12 residues. Using RNA transcripts as the source, TCR beta CDR3 regions were amplified. The primer set for the first-round RT-PCR of the TCR CDR3 was HTBI. Using its own MiXCR run on the multiplex PCR reads, TCRdb lists one record per CDR3 protein. This table has around 800,000 distinct CDR3 sequences, 38% appearing once. A lack of ophthalmopathy progression within 18 months defined stable Graves' hyperthyroidism. For this clonotype: No antigen is known for it.

The sample was blood. J is TRBJ1-5 and V is TRBV6-1; D remains unclear. The origin of this receptor is a man aged 18 to 30 with Graves' hyperthyroidism. CDR3 DNA sequence: TGTGCCAGCAGTTTATCCTGGGAGACCCAGCATTTT. It encodes CASSLSWETQHF.